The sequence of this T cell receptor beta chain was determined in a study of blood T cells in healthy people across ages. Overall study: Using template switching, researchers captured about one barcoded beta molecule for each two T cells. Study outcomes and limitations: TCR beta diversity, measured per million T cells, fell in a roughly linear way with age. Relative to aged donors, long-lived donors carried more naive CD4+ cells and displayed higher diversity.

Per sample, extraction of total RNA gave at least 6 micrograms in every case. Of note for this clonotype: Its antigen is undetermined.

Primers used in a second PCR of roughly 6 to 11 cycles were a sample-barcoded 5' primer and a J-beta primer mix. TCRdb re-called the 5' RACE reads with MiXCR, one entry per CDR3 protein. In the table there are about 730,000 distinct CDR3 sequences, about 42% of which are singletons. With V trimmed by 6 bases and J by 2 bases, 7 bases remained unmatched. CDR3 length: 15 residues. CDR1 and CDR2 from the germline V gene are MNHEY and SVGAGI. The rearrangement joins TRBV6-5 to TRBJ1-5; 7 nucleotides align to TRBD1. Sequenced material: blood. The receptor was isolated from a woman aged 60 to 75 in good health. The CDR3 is CASSETGAGNQPQHF. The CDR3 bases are TGTGCCAGCAGCGAAACAGGGGCCGGCAATCAGCCCCAGCATTTT.